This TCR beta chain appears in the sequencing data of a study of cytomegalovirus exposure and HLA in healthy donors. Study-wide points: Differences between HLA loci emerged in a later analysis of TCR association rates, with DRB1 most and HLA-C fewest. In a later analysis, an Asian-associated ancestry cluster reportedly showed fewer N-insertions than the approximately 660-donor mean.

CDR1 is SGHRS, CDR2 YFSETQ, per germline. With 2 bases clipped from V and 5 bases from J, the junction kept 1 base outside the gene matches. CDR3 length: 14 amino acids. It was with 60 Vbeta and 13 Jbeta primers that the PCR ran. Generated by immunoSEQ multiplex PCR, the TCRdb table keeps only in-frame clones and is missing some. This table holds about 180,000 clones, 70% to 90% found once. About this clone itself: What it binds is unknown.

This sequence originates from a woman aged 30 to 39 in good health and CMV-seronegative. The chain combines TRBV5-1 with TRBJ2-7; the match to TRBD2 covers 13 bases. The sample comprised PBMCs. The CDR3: CASSFGLAGDEQYF. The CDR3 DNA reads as TGCGCCAGCAGCTTCGGACTAGCGGGAGACGAGCAGTACTTC.